These T cell receptor beta chains were read from a single sample in a study of blood T cell repertoires in COVID-19. Only in-frame clones appear in the TCRdb table, and some are missing; sequencing was by immunoSEQ multiplex PCR. This sample has roughly 88,000 clones, with roughly 87% found just once. Sample: peripheral blood. These receptors came from an older woman with COVID-19, enrolled during active disease. Both conserved end residues are part of each CDR3. The order of the fields is V gene, J gene, D gene, clone size, CDR3 DNA, CDR3 protein. The D gene is left open where the match is weak. The size entry is marked missing in some rows and otherwise reads once, few, many or a size class.

v_gene: TRBV11-2; j_gene: TRBJ1-1; d_gene: NA; abundance: NA; CDR3nt: TGTGCCAGCAGCTTAGCGGTGGGAGGAAGCACTGAAGCTTTCTTT; CDR3aa: CASSLAVGGSTEAFF
v_gene: TRBV11-1; j_gene: TRBJ2-1; d_gene: TRBD1; abundance: once; CDR3nt: TGTGCCAGCAGCCCCCCGAACAGGGGGACCAATGAGCAGTTCTTC; CDR3aa: CASSPPNRGTNEQFF
v_gene: TRBV18; j_gene: TRBJ2-1; d_gene: TRBD1; abundance: NA; CDR3nt: TGTGCCAGCTCACTGGGACAGAGACCAAATGAGCAGTTCTTC; CDR3aa: CASSLGQRPNEQFF
v_gene: TRBV12-3/TRBV12-4; j_gene: TRBJ1-2; d_gene: NA; abundance: NA; CDR3nt: TGTGCCAGCAGCCTGAGATATAACTATGGCTACACCTTC; CDR3aa: CASSLRYNYGYTF
v_gene: TRBV5-1; j_gene: TRBJ1-4; d_gene: NA; abundance: NA; CDR3nt: TGCGCCAGCAGCTTGGGGGACACACGGAGTGAAAAACTGTTTTTT; CDR3aa: CASSLGDTRSEKLFF
v_gene: TRBV5-1; j_gene: TRBJ1-3; d_gene: NA; abundance: NA; CDR3nt: TGCGCCAGCAGCGGGGTCGGGGGCTCTGGAAACACCATATATTTT; CDR3aa: CASSGVGGSGNTIYF
v_gene: TRBV5-1; j_gene: TRBJ1-5; d_gene: NA; abundance: NA; CDR3nt: TGCGCCAGCAGCCTAGACCCACATCAGCCCCAGCATTTT; CDR3aa: CASSLDPHQPQHF
v_gene: TRBV19; j_gene: TRBJ2-1; d_gene: NA; abundance: few; CDR3nt: TGTGCCAGTAGACAGGGTCGGAGCTCCTACAATGAGCAGTTCTTC; CDR3aa: CASRQGRSSYNEQFF
v_gene: TRBV19; j_gene: TRBJ1-5; d_gene: NA; abundance: few; CDR3nt: TGTGCCAGTAGTATATGGGGTGGGGGGGATCAGCCCCAGCATTTT; CDR3aa: CASSIWGGGDQPQHF
v_gene: TRBV12-3/TRBV12-4; j_gene: TRBJ1-2; d_gene: TRBD1; abundance: NA; CDR3nt: TGTGCCAGCCGGACAGGGCCTAACTATGGCTACACCTTC; CDR3aa: CASRTGPNYGYTF
v_gene: TRBV18; j_gene: TRBJ1-1; d_gene: NA; abundance: NA; CDR3nt: TGTGCCAGCTCACCACCCGTGACAGAGGAAGCTTTCTTT; CDR3aa: CASSPPVTEEAFF
v_gene: TRBV10-3; j_gene: TRBJ2-7; d_gene: TRBD1; abundance: NA; CDR3nt: TGTGCCATCAGCCGGGACAGGGGGCCCTACGAGCAGTACTTC; CDR3aa: CAISRDRGPYEQYF
v_gene: TRBV10-2; j_gene: TRBJ2-1; d_gene: NA; abundance: NA; CDR3nt: TGCGCCAGCTCATGGACTTATAAAAATGAGCAGTTCTTC; CDR3aa: CASSWTYKNEQFF
v_gene: TRBV5-4; j_gene: TRBJ2-7; d_gene: TRBD1; abundance: NA; CDR3nt: TGTGCCAGCAGCTTGGCGGGACAGAGACGCTACGAGCAGTACTTC; CDR3aa: CASSLAGQRRYEQYF
v_gene: TRBV25-1; j_gene: TRBJ1-2; d_gene: NA; abundance: once; CDR3nt: TGTGCCAGCAGTACGGGGGTAGGCTACACCTTC; CDR3aa: CASSTGVGYTF
v_gene: TRBV4-3; j_gene: TRBJ1-6; d_gene: NA; abundance: once; CDR3nt: TGCGCCAGCAGCCAAGTGGGGGGTGAGGGAGTGAATTCACCCCTCCACTTT; CDR3aa: CASSQVGGEGVNSPLHF
v_gene: TRBV3-1/TRBV3-2; j_gene: TRBJ2-3; d_gene: NA; abundance: NA; CDR3nt: TGTGCCAGCAGCCAGGGGGGTCTGGCAGATACGCAGTATTTT; CDR3aa: CASSQGGLADTQYF
v_gene: TRBV27; j_gene: TRBJ1-4; d_gene: NA; abundance: NA; CDR3nt: TGTGCCAGCAGTTTATATAGGGGTGCTAATGAAAAACTGTTTTTT; CDR3aa: CASSLYRGANEKLFF
v_gene: TRBV2; j_gene: TRBJ2-7; d_gene: TRBD1; abundance: NA; CDR3nt: TGTGCCAGCAGTCCTAGCTGGGTACAGGGGGCGAATTACGAGCAGTACTTC; CDR3aa: CASSPSWVQGANYEQYF
v_gene: TRBV6-6; j_gene: TRBJ2-6; d_gene: TRBD2; abundance: NA; CDR3nt: TGTGCCAGCAGCCGACTAGCGGGGGGGTTCGGGGCCAACGTCCTGACTTTC; CDR3aa: CASSRLAGGFGANVLTF
v_gene: TRBV4-3; j_gene: TRBJ2-5; d_gene: TRBD1; abundance: NA; CDR3nt: TGCGCCAGCAGCCAAGGTCAGGGGGTGGAGACCCAGTACTTC; CDR3aa: CASSQGQGVETQYF
v_gene: TRBV6-5; j_gene: TRBJ1-2; d_gene: NA; abundance: once; CDR3nt: TGTGCCAGCAGTTACTCGGGCAGGGGTAGATATGGCTACACCTTC; CDR3aa: CASSYSGRGRYGYTF